The clone carrying this TCR beta chain was counted once. Germline loops: CDR1 GTSNPN, CDR2 SVGIG (reference sequence). After removal of 5 bases from V and 10 bases from J, the junction contained 13 bases not matched to a gene. The CDR3 runs to 13 residues. Sequencing used immunoSEQ multiplex PCR; TCRdb keeps in-frame clones, though not all of them. The sample has under 25,000 clones, 73% seen once. Specified treatment: randomized to nivolumab then ipilimumab (arm A) or the reverse (arm B). Patients had received no earlier DNA-damaging chemotherapy. Live CD3+CD8+ CD19− CD56− cells were sorted from PBMCs. This sample is drawn from a study of sequential checkpoint blockade in melanoma. On the study more broadly: Arm A got nivolumab then ipilimumab; arm B the reverse, 1:1.

The V and J genes are TRBV30 and TRBJ1-2; TRBD1 aligns across 7 bases. Sequences were derived from CD8+ T cells sorted from blood (inferred from file names), sampled from a patient given nivolumab and ipilimumab in sequence. The clonotype originates from a human donor with melanoma. Here the CDR3 DNA reads TGTGCCTGGGGTCTAGGGGACAGCAAATACTACACCTTC. It specifies CAWGLGDSKYYTF.